Sequencing of this T cell receptor beta chain was carried out in a study of spatial heterogeneity in lung cancer (dated by TCRdb to the late 2010s). Regarding the research as a whole: More beta-chain than alpha-chain transcripts were consistently detected, likely reflecting higher beta-chain transcript abundance. In tumor regions, TCR transcript counts showed a strong correlation with a T cell transcriptional module score derived from matched bulk RNA-seq. In the raw uncorrected reads, each unique combination of TCR and UMI appeared more than ten times on average. The study quantitatively compared TCR alpha and beta repertoires across multiple tumor regions, matched nontumor lung and blood in non-small cell lung cancer. Nonsynonymous mutation counts, determined by whole-exome sequencing of tumor tissue, were related to TCR repertoire features. Both alpha and beta chains were TCR-sequenced in samples taken at surgery, namely 220 tumor regions, fewer than 85 matched nontumor lung samples and 56 PBMC samples. Results and caveats for the whole study, not just this receptor: Additional single-cell paired TCR alpha and beta sequencing was considered necessary to confirm, at a functional level, the hypothesis that regional TCRs recognize regional mutations. Counts of ubiquitous and regional expanded TCRs correlated with counts of ubiquitous and regional nonsynonymous mutations, respectively. The tumor nonsynonymous mutation count correlated with the number of expanded alpha and beta TCRs within the tumor. TCR-seq coverage of tumor T cells was estimated to be only 7% to 7.5% for alpha chains and roughly 14% for beta chains.

Receptor amplification or capture employed 5' RACE. Reads for this sample came from a NextSeq 500. In the TCR library protocol, a unique molecular identifier was attached to each TCR cDNA molecule so that PCR and sequencing errors could be corrected. As for the original processing: TCR identification, UMI-based error correction and CDR3 extraction were performed with Decombinator tools. TCRs above a frequency of 2 per 1,000, corresponding to the top 1% of the tumor frequency distribution, were defined as expanded. Expanded tumor TCRs statistically deemed absent (corrected P<0.05) from at least one tumor region were classed as regional, and all other expanded tumor TCRs were classed as ubiquitous. Rényi diversity was computed with the R vegan package after subsampling each repertoire 100 times to 5,000 TCRs. CDR3 similarity networks were built from amino acid triplet string-kernel similarity, with CDR3s being connected when pairwise similarity was above 0.82. The raw public reads went through TCRdb reprocessing: fastp at Q25, MiXCR clone calling, in-frame beta chains kept. Every CDR3 protein is listed once, alongside the most common genes and DNA of its rows. TCRdb's processing, not the authors', yielded these V and J calls. This sample gives around 18,000 distinct CDR3 sequences in total; 5% to 7% of them show up just once. 9% to 12% of the sample lies in the top ten.

This clonotype registers as medium-sized (0.01 to 0.1%) within its sample. It lacks a known antigen. No base quality information exists; no much larger clone differs at one position. The cysteine opens and the phenylalanine closes a CDR3 of 15 amino acids. Left in the record is the CDR3 DNA by itself, 45 bases read in frame from the first base. CDR1 is given as SGHTA and CDR2 as FQGNSA, both from the germline V gene. The V end loses 1 base and the J end loses 5 bases, and a stretch of 14 bases separates them. The time point tag for this specimen amounts to: sample taken at primary tumor resection. Samples were obtained from 72 patients with early-stage, untreated non-small cell lung cancer from the lung TRACERx cohort. Whole RNA extracted from tumor and nontumor lung tissue, or from cryopreserved PBMC samples, was used for TCR sequencing without cell sorting. A patient was chosen for TCR sequencing only when enough RNA was available from at least two tumor regions. Tumor and adjacent nontumor lung specimens were reviewed by a lung pathologist before selection.

The material sequenced was lung tumor tissue, taken at surgery. This TCR was recovered from a female donor with early-stage non-small cell lung cancer. The chain is assembled from TRBV7-2 and TRBJ2-5; D gene: possibly TRBD2, on 5 matching bases. The bases are TGTGCCAGCAGCTTAGGTTCAGGAGGTGGTGAGACCCAGTACTTC. The resulting protein is CASSLGSGGGETQYF. The variable domain in full, with residues beyond the CDR3 obtained from the reference TRBV7-2 and TRBJ2-5 genes, is GAGVSQSPSNKVTEKGKDVELRCDPISGHTALYWYRQSLGQGLEFLIYFQGNSAPDKSGLPSDRFSAERTGGSVSTLTIQRTQQEDSAVYLCASSLGSGGGETQYFGPGTRLLVL.